This T cell receptor (beta chain) was found in a study of cytomegalovirus exposure and HLA in healthy donors. Comment on this clone: Its antigen is unidentified.

Germline V gene sequence: CDR1 MGHRA, CDR2 YSYEKL. The germline V and J ends were trimmed by 2 bases and 3 bases, with 8 bases remaining between them. The CDR3 covers 13 residues. Overall study results and limits: 87-base-pair reads could not separate some V segments, including TRBV6-2 and TRBV6-3. In a later analysis, across HLA loci, associated TCR counts were highest for DRB1, lowest for HLA-C.

Amplification used 60 Vbeta primers and 13 Jbeta primers. This table comes from immunoSEQ multiplex PCR, and its TCRdb copy is limited to in-frame clones, with some not included. The table has approximately 180,000 clones, 75% to 85% seen once. V usage is TRBV4-1 and J usage is TRBJ2-7; D uncertain. What was sequenced was PBMCs. The clonotype comes from a woman in her twenties or thirties in good health and CMV-seronegative. The CDR3 DNA sequence: TGCGCCAGCAGCCAAACGATCGGCTACGAGCAGTACTTC. Translation: CASSQTIGYEQYF.